This TCR beta chain was sequenced in a study of OX40 agonist ivuxolimab in advanced cancers. Some clones are missing from TCRdb's copy, which holds only in-frame ones; the method was immunoSEQ multiplex PCR. The table records some 80,000 clones, nearly 90% of them present only once. The CDR3 is 12 amino acids. V was cut by 0 bases and J by 3 bases, with 5 bases left in between. Germline V lookup: CDR1 SQVTM, CDR2 ANQGSEA. The specimen comprised CD4+ or CD8+ T cells sorted from blood, sampled in a trial of the OX40 agonist ivuxolimab. The clonotype comes from an adult with an advanced solid tumor such as melanoma, head and neck, liver or kidney cancer. The genes are TRBV29-1 and TRBJ2-5; D uncertain. CDR3: CSVEDVEETQYF. Here the CDR3 DNA reads TGCAGCGTTGAAGATGTCGAAGAGACCCAGTACTTC.